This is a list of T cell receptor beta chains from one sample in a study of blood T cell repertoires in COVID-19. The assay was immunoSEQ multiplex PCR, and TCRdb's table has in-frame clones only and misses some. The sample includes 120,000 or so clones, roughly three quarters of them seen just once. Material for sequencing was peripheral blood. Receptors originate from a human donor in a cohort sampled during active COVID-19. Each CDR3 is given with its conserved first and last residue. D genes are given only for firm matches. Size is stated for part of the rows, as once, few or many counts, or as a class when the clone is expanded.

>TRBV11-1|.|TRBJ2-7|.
CASSLARHYEQYF
TGTGCCAGCAGCTTAGCGCGGCACTACGAGCAGTACTTC
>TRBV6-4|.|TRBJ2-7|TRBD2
CASSDSGLAGPYEQYF
TGTGCCAGCAGTGACTCGGGACTAGCGGGTCCCTACGAGCAGTACTTC
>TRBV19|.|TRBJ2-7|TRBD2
CASSSHSGGLTYEQYF
TGTGCCAGTAGTAGCCATAGCGGGGGGCTCACCTACGAGCAGTACTTC
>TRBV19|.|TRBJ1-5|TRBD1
CASSTDRGGDYSNQPQHF
TGTGCCAGTAGCACTGACAGGGGAGGGGACTATAGCAATCAGCCCCAGCATTTT
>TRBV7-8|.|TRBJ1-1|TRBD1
CASSLSGPGRGMGTEAFF
TGTGCCAGCAGCTTATCTGGCCCTGGCAGGGGGATGGGCACTGAAGCTTTCTTT
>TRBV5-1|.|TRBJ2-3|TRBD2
CASSLSRGRGVDTQYF
TGCGCCAGCAGCCTGTCTCGTGGGCGGGGGGTTGATACGCAGTATTTT
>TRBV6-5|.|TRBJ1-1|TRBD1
CASSYRDRGSDTEAFF
TGTGCCAGCAGTTACCGGGACAGGGGTTCGGACACTGAAGCTTTCTTT
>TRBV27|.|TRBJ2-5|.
CASSLNAYPGETQYF
TGTGCCAGCAGTTTAAATGCATATCCTGGCGAGACCCAGTACTTC
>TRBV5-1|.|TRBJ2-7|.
CASSKDGQFYEQYF
TGCGCCAGCAGCAAGGACGGACAGTTCTACGAGCAGTACTTC
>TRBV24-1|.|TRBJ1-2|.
CATSEGRRQGYGYTF
TGTGCCACCAGTGAGGGTCGCCGGCAGGGCTATGGCTACACCTTC
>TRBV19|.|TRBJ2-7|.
CASSIAGHSRYEQYF
TGTGCCAGTAGTATAGCAGGACACTCAAGATACGAGCAGTACTTC
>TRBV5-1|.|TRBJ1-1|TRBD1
CASSDTGGTTEAFF
TGCGCCAGCAGCGATACAGGGGGTACCACTGAAGCTTTCTTT
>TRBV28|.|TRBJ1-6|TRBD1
CASTSNERAGQGFWSYNSPLHF
TGTGCCAGCACCAGCAACGAGAGGGCAGGACAGGGGTTTTGGTCCTATAATTCACCCCTCCACTTT
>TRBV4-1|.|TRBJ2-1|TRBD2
CASSQVSGRAGNEQFF
TGCGCCAGCAGCCAAGTAAGCGGGAGGGCCGGCAATGAGCAGTTCTTC
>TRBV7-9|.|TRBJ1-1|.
CASSRLGNTEAFF
TGTGCCAGCAGCAGACTGGGGAACACTGAAGCTTTCTTT
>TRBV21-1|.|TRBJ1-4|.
CASSKAGTSEKLFF
TGTGCCAGCAGCAAAGCCGGGACTAGTGAAAAACTGTTTTTT
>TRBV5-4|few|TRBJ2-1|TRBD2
CASSLGLAQNEQFF
TGTGCCAGCAGCTTGGGACTAGCCCAAAATGAGCAGTTCTTC
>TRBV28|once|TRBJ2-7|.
CASSFLTGLGPSGSYEQYF
TGTGCCAGCAGTTTCCTTACGGGCTTAGGGCCCAGCGGCTCCTACGAGCAGTACTTC
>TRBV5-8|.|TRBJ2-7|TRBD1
CASSPGQGNSYEQYF
TGTGCCAGCAGCCCGGGACAGGGTAATTCCTACGAGCAGTACTTC
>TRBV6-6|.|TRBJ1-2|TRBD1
CASSGTGGDNGYTF
TGTGCCAGCAGTGGGACAGGGGGCGATAATGGCTACACCTTC
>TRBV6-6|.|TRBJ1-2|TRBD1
CASSTRDRGNYGYTF
TGTGCCAGCAGTACCCGGGACAGGGGTAACTATGGCTACACCTTC
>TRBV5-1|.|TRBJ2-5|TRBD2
CASSSVGLAGVETQYF
TGCGCCAGCAGCTCCGTGGGACTAGCGGGAGTTGAGACCCAGTACTTC
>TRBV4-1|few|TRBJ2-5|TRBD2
CASSQDQLAGQETQYF
TGCGCCAGCAGCCAAGATCAGTTAGCGGGACAAGAGACCCAGTACTTC
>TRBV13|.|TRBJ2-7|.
CASSKGLAGGYEQYF
TGTGCCAGCAGCAAGGGACTTGCCGGTGGCTACGAGCAGTACTTC
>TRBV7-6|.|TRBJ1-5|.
CASSADYNQPQHF
TGTGCCAGCAGCGCGGACTACAATCAGCCCCAGCATTTT
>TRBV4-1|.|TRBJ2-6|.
CASSQEAKGWSGANVLTF
TGCGCCAGCAGCCAAGAGGCAAAGGGGTGGTCTGGGGCCAACGTCCTGACTTTC
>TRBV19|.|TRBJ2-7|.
CASSIAGSGYEQYF
TGTGCCAGTAGTATAGCAGGTAGCGGATACGAGCAGTACTTC
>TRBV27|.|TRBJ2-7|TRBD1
CASSLASGTEFYEQYF
TGTGCCAGCAGTTTGGCCTCGGGGACAGAGTTCTACGAGCAGTACTTC
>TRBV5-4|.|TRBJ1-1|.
CASSLTENTEAFF
TGTGCCAGCAGCCTTACAGAAAACACTGAAGCTTTCTTT
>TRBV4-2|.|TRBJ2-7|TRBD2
CASSQLPRGGEQYF
TGTGCCAGCAGCCAGCTACCTCGGGGGGGTGAGCAGTACTTC
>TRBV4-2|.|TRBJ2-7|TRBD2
CASSQFTASGRASYEQYF
TGTGCCAGCAGCCAATTTACCGCTAGCGGGAGGGCTTCCTACGAGCAGTACTTC
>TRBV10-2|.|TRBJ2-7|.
CASRGTQTYEQYF
TGCGCCAGCAGAGGGACTCAGACCTACGAGCAGTACTTC
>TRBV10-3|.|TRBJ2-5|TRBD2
CAISELAGGRETQYF
TGTGCCATCAGTGAACTAGCGGGGGGGAGAGAGACCCAGTACTTC
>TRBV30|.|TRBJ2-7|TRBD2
CAWSGGLAGVDEQYF
TGTGCCTGGAGTGGCGGGCTAGCGGGAGTCGACGAGCAGTACTTC
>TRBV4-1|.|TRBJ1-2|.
CASSQDGRGWYGYTF
TGCGCCAGCAGCCAAGATGGCCGGGGGTGGTATGGCTACACCTTC
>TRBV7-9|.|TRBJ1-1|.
CASSQYGGTEAFF
TGTGCCAGCAGCCAGTACGGGGGCACTGAAGCTTTCTTT
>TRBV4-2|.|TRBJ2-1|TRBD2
CASSQYLAGLNEQFF
TGTGCCAGCAGCCAATATCTAGCGGGCCTGAATGAGCAGTTCTTC
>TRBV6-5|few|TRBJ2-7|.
CASRGGSYEQYF
TGTGCCAGCAGGGGAGGCTCCTACGAGCAGTACTTC
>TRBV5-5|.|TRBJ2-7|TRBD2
CASSLASGGISSYEQYF
TGTGCCAGCAGCTTGGCTAGCGGGGGGATAAGCTCCTACGAGCAGTACTTC
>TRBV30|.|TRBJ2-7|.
CAWSVRQFYEQYF
TGTGCCTGGAGTGTACGTCAGTTCTACGAGCAGTACTTC
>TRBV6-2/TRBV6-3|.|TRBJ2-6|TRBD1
CASSYFSFTGAGANVLTF
TGTGCCAGCAGTTACTTTTCCTTCACAGGGGCTGGGGCCAACGTCCTGACTTTC
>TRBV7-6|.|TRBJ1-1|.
CASSSPGAGVGRGFEAFF
TGTGCCAGCAGCTCCCCTGGGGCAGGGGTTGGAAGGGGGTTTGAAGCTTTCTTT
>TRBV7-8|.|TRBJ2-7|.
CASSLGTGYEQYF
TGTGCCAGCAGCTTAGGAACGGGGTACGAGCAGTACTTC
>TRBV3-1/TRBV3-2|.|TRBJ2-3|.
CASSQVNGNTQYF
TGTGCCAGCAGCCAAGTGAACGGGAATACGCAGTATTTT
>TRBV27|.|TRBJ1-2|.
CASSLSWGDGGYTF
TGTGCCAGCAGTTTATCGTGGGGGGACGGTGGCTACACCTTC
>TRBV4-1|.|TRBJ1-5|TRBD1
CASSQDDRGNQPQHF
TGCGCCAGCAGCCAAGACGACAGGGGGAATCAGCCCCAGCATTTT
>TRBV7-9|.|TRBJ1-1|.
CASSRQQGNTEAFF
TGTGCCAGCAGCCGTCAGCAGGGGAACACTGAAGCTTTCTTT
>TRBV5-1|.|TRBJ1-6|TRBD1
CASSSREGQGGSPLHF
TGCGCCAGCAGCAGCCGAGAGGGACAGGGTGGTTCACCCCTCCACTTT
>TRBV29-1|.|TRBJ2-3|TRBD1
CSVEPGGFVTDTQYF
TGCAGCGTCGAACCAGGGGGCTTCGTGACAGATACGCAGTATTTT